This TCR beta chain originates from a study of blood T cell repertoires in COVID-19 (dated by TCRdb to 2018 to 2020). About the investigation overall: The collaborator samples originated in the United States, Italy and Spain and spanned the acute and convalescent phases of COVID-19. The repertoires were made available in a free public database intended to serve as a resource for research on the immune response to SARS-CoV-2. The sample metadata nearly always contained a de-identified subject ID, COVID-19 status, age in years and sex. Subjects who had been exposed to COVID-19, were actively infected with it, or had recovered from it provided the deeply sampled blood TCRbeta repertoires that made up the dataset. The samples were drawn from the first 160 participants of the ongoing ImmuneRACE study and from 950 to 1,500 subjects provided by 6 global collaborators. The material from the prospective study consisted of cDNA or gDNA derived from T cells, B-cell-depleted T cells, or PBMCs. Where available, HLA class I and class II types were obtained from metadata supplied by the sample provider rather than from assay-based typing. Points the paper makes about the study in general: Clinical and demographic metadata were provided uncurated, with the amount varying by source and participant.

One collaborating source in Seattle enrolled patients during active infection and followed them longitudinally through the course of disease. Each collaborating institution followed its own protocols to collect whole blood in K2EDTA tubes. For TCRbeta analysis, collaborators shipped samples in one of three forms: frozen whole blood, isolated PBMCs, or DNA extracted from either of those sample types. The immunoSEQ Assay, a bias-controlled multiplex PCR, was used to amplify TCRbeta CDR3 regions from genomic DNA. In the source study's methods: Within the assay, amplification of reference gene primers was used to estimate how many nucleated cells each sample contained. To quantify the absolute abundance of each unique TCRbeta CDR3 rearrangement, sequence reads were collapsed and filtered. For each sample, productive Simpson clonality was calculated by taking the square root of Simpson's diversity index across productive rearrangements. The table was pulled from immuneACCESS by TCRdb, which kept in-frame rearrangements only. Such tables lose some clones; where checked, under half of the loss comes from unresolved V genes, and the rest has no known cause. V and J calls and clone size come straight from that table; D and trimming were deduced from the DNA. The sample has approximately 70,000 clones on record, 91% of them singletons. Together, the top ten hold just under 7.5% of the sample.

CDR1 and CDR2 were assigned from the germline V gene as MDHEN and SYDVKM. Ends trimmed: V by 6 bases, J by 4 bases; bases unmatched to a gene: 4. The CDR3 measures 14 amino acids from cysteine to phenylalanine. Of the read, only the CDR3 DNA is kept; its 42 bases are in frame from base 1. About this clone: Its antigen target is currently unknown. Per-base quality was not reported, and no clone a single base away is much larger than it.

The TCR originated in a man aged 35-49 years with COVID-19, enrolled during active disease. The V and J genes are TRBV28 and TRBJ2-7, with 12 central nucleotides matching TRBD2. The sequenced sample was peripheral blood. The CDR3 reads CASRSSGGAYEQYF. The nucleotides read TGTGCCAGCAGGTCTAGCGGGGGGGCGTACGAGCAGTACTTC.